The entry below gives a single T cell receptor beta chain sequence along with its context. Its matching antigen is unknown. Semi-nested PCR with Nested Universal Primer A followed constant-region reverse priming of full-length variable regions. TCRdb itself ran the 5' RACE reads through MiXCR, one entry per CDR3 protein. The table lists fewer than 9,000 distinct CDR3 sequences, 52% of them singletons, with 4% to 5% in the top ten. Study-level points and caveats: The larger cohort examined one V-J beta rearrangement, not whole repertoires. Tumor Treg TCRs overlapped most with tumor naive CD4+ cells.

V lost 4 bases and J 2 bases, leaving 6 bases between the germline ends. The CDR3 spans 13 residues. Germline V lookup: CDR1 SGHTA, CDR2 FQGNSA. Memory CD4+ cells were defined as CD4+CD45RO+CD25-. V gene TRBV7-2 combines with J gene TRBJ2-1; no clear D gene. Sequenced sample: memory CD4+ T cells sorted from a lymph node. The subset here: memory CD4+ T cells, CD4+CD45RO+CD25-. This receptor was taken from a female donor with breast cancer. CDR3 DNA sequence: TGTGCCAGCAGCTCGCGAGCCTACAATGAGCAGTTCTTC. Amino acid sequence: CASSSRAYNEQFF.